A selection of T cell receptor beta chains follows, all from one sample in a study of PD-1 blockade in mismatch repair-deficient tumors. Assay used: immunoSEQ multiplex PCR; TCRdb lists only in-frame clones, some missing. The sample has over 60,000 clones; 70% to 90% are singletons. The material was peripheral blood, obtained 52 weeks after starting pembrolizumab. The receptors originated from an adult with mismatch repair-deficient cancer. Both conserved end residues are part of each CDR3.

j_call v_call cdr3_aa
TRBJ2-7 TRBV28 CASIGGGQGTSYEQYF
TRBJ2-2 TRBV5-6 CASSPRDRGDTGELFF
TRBJ1-1 TRBV7-8 CASSFNANTEAFF
TRBJ2-1 TRBV4-2 CASSPRLTEQFF
TRBJ1-4 TRBV19 CASSRGQGLNEKLFF
TRBJ1-3 TRBV19 CASSPQGVTGNTIYF
TRBJ2-7 TRBV6-4 CASRESPGTGSSYEQYF
TRBJ2-7 TRBV6-1 CASTTGPYHIYEQYF
TRBJ1-4 TRBV4-3 CASSLTYRVPNEKLFF
TRBJ2-5 TRBV29-1 CSVASGEETQYF
TRBJ2-3 TRBV19 CASSVPGGTDTQYF
TRBJ1-2 TRBV27 CASALGQLNLIGYTF
TRBJ1-2 TRBV15 CATSRASRGGSYGYTF
TRBJ1-1 TRBV12-2 CASRLVADGGYNTEAFF
TRBJ2-3 TRBV7-8 CASSPRWVIRYF
TRBJ1-2 TRBV19 CASSIGQGAKYGYTF
TRBJ2-5 TRBV15 CATSIRQGSETQYF
TRBJ2-1 TRBV4-1 CASSQWTGGFSGEQFF
TRBJ2-7 TRBV9 CASSAGLAGAFEQYF
TRBJ2-1 TRBV9 CASSQTSGHYNEQFF
TRBJ1-2 TRBV6-6 CASSPQERRGYTF
TRBJ2-7 TRBV12-5 CASGSDSYEQYF